These 19 T cell receptor beta chains originate from one sample sequenced in a study of T cell responses to AZD1222 COVID-19 vaccine. Some clones are missing from TCRdb's copy, which holds only in-frame ones; the method was immunoSEQ multiplex PCR. The sample contains around 120,000 clones, over 75% of which appear only once. The material sequenced was peripheral blood, taken on day 0 of MenACWY control vaccination. The receptors were sampled from an adult in good health.

The rearrangement joins TRBV5-1 to TRBJ2-1; 11 bases map to TRBD2. CDR1 is SGHRS and CDR2 is YFSETQ in the germline V gene. Losses at the gene ends were 5 bases for V and 7 bases for J; bases not matched to a gene: 8. This CDR3 is built from 15 residues. The CDR3 DNA follows: TGCGCCAGCAGTTTTATAGCGGGGGGGCCGAATGAGCAGTTCTTC. Encoded protein: CASSFIAGGPNEQFF.

The V and J genes are TRBV28 and TRBJ2-5, with 10 bases lining up with TRBD1. J gave up 2 bases and V 5 bases, and 5 bases lay outside the gene matches. Germline V gives CDR1 MDHEN, CDR2 SYDVKM. This CDR3 spans 15 amino acids. The DNA of the CDR3 is TGTGCCAGCAGTAGAGACAGGGGGCGGCAAGAGACCCAGTACTTC. Protein sequence: CASSRDRGRQETQYF.

The genes are TRBV6-6 and TRBJ1-1; D gene ambiguous. This CDR3 contains 13 residues. The V end lost 5 bases, the J end lost 4 bases, and 11 bases lay between the germline ends. Germline-derived CDR1 and CDR2 are MNHNY and SVGAGI (reference sequence). CDR3 protein: CASSDGLITEAFF. The CDR3 DNA is TGTGCCAGCAGTGACGGCCTGATCACTGAAGCTTTCTTT.

This clone has a handful of counts. The chain has TRBV7-9 and TRBJ1-5, with TRBD1 as a possible D gene (5 bases). Germline V gene sequence: CDR1 SEHNR, CDR2 FQNEAQ (reference sequence). The CDR3 runs to 15 residues. The V and J ends lost 5 bases and 4 bases respectively, with 15 bases between them. CDR3 sequence: CASSPRGGGNQPQHF. For the CDR3, the DNA is TGTGCCAGCAGCCCCCGGGGCGGGGGTAATCAGCCCCAGCATTTT.

The chain uses TRBV4-3 and TRBJ2-7, with TRBD1 as a possible D gene (6 bases). Germline CDR1 is LGHNA and CDR2 is YSLEER. The V end was cut by 3 bases, the J end by 3 bases, with 9 bases between. The CDR3 contains 13 residues. The CDR3 DNA is TGCGCCAGCAGCCATCACAGGGACTACGAGCAGTACTTC. Translating gives CASSHHRDYEQYF.

This clone appeared a single time. The chain carries TRBV9 and TRBJ2-2; D not resolved. Trimming stripped 0 bases from V and 9 bases from J, with 15 bases between. Germline V lookup: CDR1 SGDLS, CDR2 YYNGEE. There are 15 residues in the CDR3. The CDR3 here is CASSVGTLHNWELFF. CDR3 DNA: TGTGCCAGCAGCGTAGGGACGCTCCACAACTGGGAGCTGTTTTTT.

This clone was detected once. The genes are TRBV6-6 and TRBJ1-5; 7 bases match TRBD1. CDR1 is MNHNY, CDR2 SVGAGI, per germline (reference sequence). The CDR3 extends over 16 amino acids. Trimming took 8 bases from V and 0 from J; bases not matched to a gene: 10. The CDR3, as DNA: TGTGCCAGCGGACTCCACAGGGGCGATAGCAATCAGCCCCAGCATTTT. This gives the protein CASGLHRGDSNQPQHF.

The J gene is TRBJ1-5, the V gene TRBV6-6, with D unresolved. The CDR3 spans 15 residues. The germline V and J ends were trimmed by 0 bases and 3 bases, with 9 bases remaining between them. Germline V gene data show CDR1 as MNHNY and CDR2 as SVGAGI (reference sequence). CDR3 amino acids: CASSYSSQPNQPQHF. The CDR3 DNA follows: TGTGCCAGCAGTTACTCTTCACAGCCCAATCAGCCCCAGCATTTT.

The V and J genes are TRBV4-2 and TRBJ2-5, with 9 nucleotides matching TRBD2. The trim removed 4 bases at V and 5 bases at J, leaving 14 bases unmatched. The CDR3 covers 17 residues. Looked up from germline, CDR1 is LGHNA and CDR2 is YNFKEQ. CDR3 nucleotide sequence: TGTGCCAGCAGCCCCCGGACTCGCGGGGGGGCTGGGGAGACCCAGTACTTC. It yields the protein CASSPRTRGGAGETQYF.

The rearrangement joins TRBV7-9 to TRBJ1-6; D ambiguous. The CDR3 has 19 residues. The germline V gene encodes CDR1 SEHNR and CDR2 FQNEAQ (reference sequence). V dropped 4 bases and J dropped 0 bases, with 19 bases sitting between them. CDR3 sequence: CASSSKRSSGVSYNSPLHF. The CDR3 DNA sequence: TGTGCCAGCAGCTCCAAAAGGTCCTCGGGCGTCTCCTATAATTCACCCCTCCACTTT.

V and J are TRBV7-9 and TRBJ1-1; D is ambiguous. Trimming left V 1 base short and J 0 bases short, with 3 bases between. Germline V gene sequence: CDR1 SEHNR, CDR2 FQNEAQ (reference sequence). CDR3 length: 13 residues. The CDR3 DNA sequence: TGTGCCAGCAGCTTAGATGTGAACACTGAAGCTTTCTTT. Its protein is CASSLDVNTEAFF.

This chain links TRBV6-1 with TRBJ2-1; TRBD2 matches 9 bases. CDR3 length: 15 amino acids. Per the germline V gene, CDR1 is MNHNS and CDR2 is SASEGT. V lost 5 bases, J lost 2 bases, and 4 bases stayed unmatched. The CDR3 reads CASSSIAGAYNEQFF. Written as DNA, the CDR3 is TGTGCCAGCAGTAGTATAGCGGGGGCCTACAATGAGCAGTTCTTC.

The chain links TRBV19 to TRBJ2-1; 7 bases fit TRBD2. Germline V gives CDR1 LNHDA, CDR2 SQIVND (reference sequence). The CDR3 has 16 amino acids. V dropped 4 bases and J dropped 5; count of bases not matched to a gene: 11. The CDR3 DNA follows: TGTGCCAGTAGTAGGGGGAGGGGCCGCCTGGACAATGAGCAGTTCTTC. It yields the protein CASSRGRGRLDNEQFF.

The chain has TRBV3-1 (or the pseudogene TRBV3-2) and TRBJ1-6, with D possibly being TRBD1 (5 bases). Germline V gene lookup returns CDR1 LGHDT and CDR2 YNNKEL (reference sequence). This CDR3 spans 16 amino acids. Trimming shortened V by 2 bases and J by 9 bases, and 17 bases separated the two germline ends. CDR3 loop: CASSQSVGSGGSPLHF. CDR3 nucleotides: TGTGCCAGCAGCCAAAGCGTGGGCAGCGGGGGTTCACCCCTCCACTTT.

The chain carries TRBV15 and TRBJ1-2; possible D gene TRBD1, 6 bases. This CDR3 has 14 amino acids. The V gene lost 0 bases and the J gene lost 8 bases, with 13 bases spanning the gap. Germline loops: CDR1 LNHNV, CDR2 YYDKDF (reference sequence). CDR3: CATSREGRGDGYTF. The CDR3 DNA sequence: TGTGCCACCAGCAGAGAGGGAAGGGGGGACGGCTACACCTTC.

The genes are TRBV5-6 and TRBJ2-1, with TRBD1 matching over 10 bases. Germline V CDR1 and CDR2: SGHDT, YYEEEE. There are 16 residues in the CDR3. With 4 bases clipped from V and 5 bases from J, the junction kept 9 bases outside the gene matches. The chain's CDR3 is CASSGWGQGNHNEQFF. CDR3 nucleotides: TGTGCCAGCAGCGGTTGGGGACAGGGGAATCACAATGAGCAGTTCTTC.

V usage is TRBV4-3 and J usage is TRBJ1-3; D not resolved. This CDR3 has 16 residues. CDR1 LGHNA and CDR2 YSLEER come from the germline V gene. The V gene lost 2 bases and the J gene lost 2 bases, with 13 bases spanning the gap. The CDR3 loop reads CASSQLPAPPGNTIYF. The CDR3 DNA is TGCGCCAGCAGCCAACTTCCAGCCCCTCCTGGAAACACCATATATTTT.

The V gene is TRBV28, the J gene TRBJ1-3; D is perhaps TRBD1 (6 bases). The CDR3 consists of 15 residues. Trimming pared 5 bases from V and 0 bases from J, leaving 11 bases between. Germline CDR1 is MDHEN and CDR2 is SYDVKM. The CDR3 region has the DNA TGTGCCAGCAGTGCAGGGGTCCGCTCTGGAAACACCATATATTTT. Translation gives CASSAGVRSGNTIYF. Full variable domain (outside the CDR3, taken from reference TRBV28 and TRBJ1-3): DVKVTQSSRYLVKRTGEKVFLECVQDMDHENMFWYRQDPGLGLRLIYFSYDVKMKEKGDIPEGYSVSREKKERFSLILESASTNQTSMYLCASSAGVRSGNTIYFGEGSWLTVV.

This rearrangement joins TRBV5-4 to TRBJ1-6, with 8 bases matching TRBD1. CDR1 SGHNT and CDR2 YYREEE come from the germline V gene (reference sequence). This CDR3 region has 14 residues. V lost 4 bases to trimming and J lost 7 bases; unmatched junction nucleotides: 4. The CDR3 DNA follows: TGTGCCAGCAGCGCCCGGGACAGGAATTCACCCCTCCACTTT. This codes for CASSARDRNSPLHF.